This T cell receptor (beta chain) comes out of a study of shared clonotypes between healthy human individuals. V dropped 5 bases and J dropped 0; count of bases not matched to a gene: 9. The CDR3 runs 18 residues. CDR1 is MNHEY, CDR2 SMNVEV, per germline (reference sequence). The protocol was immunoSEQ multiplex PCR, while the TCRdb copy is restricted to in-frame clones and leaves out a portion. The profile shows about 2.4 million clones, 80% to 95% of them singletons. The sequence was collected from a man younger than 35 in good health. Some clones in this sample may be carry-over from other donors' samples. Sequenced: naive CD4+ T cells from PBMCs. The sample's subset: CD45RA+ positively selected. The chain recombines TRBV27 with TRBJ2-3, with 12 bases aligning to TRBD2. Here the CDR3 DNA reads TGTGCCAGCAGTCCTTCCCGGACTAGCGGGACTAGCACAGATACGCAGTATTTT. Its protein is CASSPSRTSGTSTDTQYF.